The TCR beta chain described here comes from a study of cytomegalovirus exposure and HLA in healthy donors. Study-wide results and caveats: A later analysis showed TCR association rates differing by HLA locus, peaking at DRB1 and lowest at HLA-C. A later analysis, which compared TCR beta chains of equal frequency, found the HLA-associated ones more clonally expanded.

The primer mix had 60 Vbeta and 13 Jbeta primers. Per the original methods: Later reanalysis found 75 million to 100 million unique TCR beta chains, some 10 million of them shared. Profiled with immunoSEQ multiplex PCR; TCRdb holds only in-frame clones, not every one. D and trimming come from the DNA, and the V and J calls and clone size come from that table. The sample records some 130,000 clones, about 70% being singletons. The V gene lost 4 bases and the J gene lost 1 base, with 15 bases spanning the gap. This CDR3 has 15 amino acids. Germline values: CDR1 SGDLS, CDR2 YYNGEE. With regard to this clone: What it binds is not known.

Sequenced input: PBMCs. This TCR derives from a woman in her 40s in good health and CMV-seronegative. The rearrangement uses TRBV9 and TRBJ2-7; the D gene is possibly TRBD2 (7 bases). In DNA, the CDR3 is TGTGCCAGCAGCCCCGGTGGGGGGGCATCCTACGAGCAGTACTTC. Its protein is CASSPGGGASYEQYF.